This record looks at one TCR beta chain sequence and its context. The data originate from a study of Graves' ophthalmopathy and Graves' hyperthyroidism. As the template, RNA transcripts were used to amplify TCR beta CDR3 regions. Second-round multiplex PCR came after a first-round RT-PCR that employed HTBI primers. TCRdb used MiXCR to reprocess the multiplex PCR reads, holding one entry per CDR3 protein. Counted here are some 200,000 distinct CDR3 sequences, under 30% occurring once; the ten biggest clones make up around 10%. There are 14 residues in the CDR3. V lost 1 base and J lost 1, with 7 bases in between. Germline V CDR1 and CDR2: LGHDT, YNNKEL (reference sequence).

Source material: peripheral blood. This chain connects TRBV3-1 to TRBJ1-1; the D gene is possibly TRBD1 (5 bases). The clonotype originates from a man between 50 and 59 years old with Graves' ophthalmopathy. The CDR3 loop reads CASSQADRNTEAFF. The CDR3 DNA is TGTGCCAGCAGCCAAGCCGACAGGAACACTGAAGCTTTCTTT.